This T cell receptor (beta chain) originates from a study of cytomegalovirus exposure and HLA in healthy donors. As regards this clone: Its antigen remains unidentified.

The PCR contained 60 Vbeta and 13 Jbeta primers. Authors' methods: Later, an analysis found 80 million or so unique TCR beta chains, and some 10 million of these were shared. Sequencing was performed with immunoSEQ multiplex PCR; in TCRdb, only in-frame clones are kept and a portion is missing. V and J calls plus clone size are reproduced from that table; the DNA served to infer D and trimming. The data show about 130,000 clones, less than 90% seen once. The germline V gene has CDR1 SQVTM and CDR2 ANQGSEA. Germline trimming cut 6 bases from V and 4 bases from J; bases unmatched to any gene: 11. This CDR3 region has 15 residues. Study observations and caveats: In a later analysis, compared with equally common non-associated chains, HLA-associated beta chains were more expanded. Later genetic work tied a missense DCLRE1C variant to beta-chain V and J trimming. Sequencing likely produced, as an artifact, a cluster of highly shared sequence variants.

The V call is TRBV29-1, the J call TRBJ2-3; 9 nucleotides match TRBD2. The source of this sequence is a man aged 35 to 55 in good health and CMV-seronegative. The sequencing input was PBMCs. CDR3 amino acids: CSVATQRGASDTQYF. Here the CDR3 DNA reads TGCAGCGTGGCAACGCAGCGGGGGGCCTCAGATACGCAGTATTTT.